Each of the 20 T cell receptor beta chains below was sequenced from the same sample in a study. TCRdb re-analysed the 5' RACE reads in MiXCR, keeping a single row per CDR3 protein. The sample yields about 54,000 distinct CDR3 sequences, 17% seen once. Material: naive CD4+ T cells sorted from blood. The subset denotes: naive CD4+ T cells, CD4+CD45RA+CD25-. The receptors derive from a female donor with breast cancer.

This clonotype was seen a handful of times. The chain is built from TRBV5-1 and TRBJ2-5; TRBD2 matches at 7 bases. The CDR3 contains 14 residues. V shed 7 bases and J 3 bases; nucleotides not matched to a gene: 9. Germline V gives CDR1 SGHRS, CDR2 YFSETQ. The DNA for the CDR3 is TGCGCCAGCCGCCGTGGGCTAGCGGAAGAGACCCAGTACTTC. It yields the protein CASRRGLAEETQYF.

In this sample, this clonotype turned up a few times. The gene calls are TRBV4-1 and TRBJ1-1; 9 bases map to TRBD1. The germline gives CDR1 MGHRA, CDR2 YSYEKL. V dropped 2 bases and J dropped 5; count of bases not matched to a gene: 9. This CDR3 contains 16 residues. CDR3 sequence: CASSQPIQGARTEAFF. CDR3 sequence (DNA): TGCGCCAGCAGCCAACCGATACAGGGGGCGCGTACTGAAGCTTTCTTT.

About this clonotype itself: One base away lies a much larger clone, so this may be a sequencing read error. It is likely a read error, because the conserved phenylalanine at the end of the CDR3 is missing. This chain links TRBV6-5 with TRBJ1-2, with 9 bases that match TRBD1. This CDR3 has 14 residues. CDR1 is MNHEY, CDR2 SVGAGI, per germline. With 5 bases clipped from V and 8 bases from J, the junction kept 9 bases outside the gene matches. CDR3 amino acids: CASSTNPDRGGYTY. The CDR3 DNA sequence: TGTGCCAGCAGTACCAACCCGGACAGGGGCGGCTACACCTAC.

This clonotype was seen more than once but under ten times. This sequence joins TRBV20-1 and TRBJ2-1; 9 nucleotides align to TRBD2. J lost 4 bases, V lost 6 bases, and 7 bases had no gene match. Germline CDR1 and CDR2: DFQATT and SNEGSKA (reference sequence). This CDR3 contains 14 residues. DNA of the CDR3: TGCAGTGCAATGACTAGCGGACCGTACAATGAGCAGTTCTTC. This gives the protein CSAMTSGPYNEQFF.

The sample holds many counts of this clonotype. This sequence joins TRBV9 and TRBJ2-3; D possibly corresponds to TRBD1 (6 bases). The germline V gene encodes CDR1 SGDLS and CDR2 YYNGEE. V lost 3 bases and J 6 bases, leaving 14 bases between the germline ends. The CDR3 sequence is 14 residues long. The CDR3 nucleotides are TGTGCCAGCAGCGAGGGGGACCGCCGGGATACGCAGTATTTT. It yields the protein CASSEGDRRDTQYF.

This clonotype came up many times. V gene TRBV7-2 combines with J gene TRBJ1-5; D ambiguous. Germline V lookup: CDR1 SGHTA, CDR2 FQGNSA. This CDR3 has 14 amino acids. V lost 3 bases to trimming and J lost 1 base, with 7 bases between them. The DNA of the CDR3 is TGTGCCAGCAGCTTTATGGACAGCAATCAGCCCCAGCATTTT. This translates into CASSFMDSNQPQHF.

The chain is built from TRBV27 and TRBJ2-5, with D perhaps TRBD2 (5 bases). The ends were cut back, 3 bases at V and 1 base at J, with 9 bases in the middle. The CDR3 has 14 amino acids. The germline V gene encodes CDR1 MNHEY and CDR2 SMNVEV (reference sequence). CDR3 bases: TGTGCCAGCAGTTTCTCCCGGGGCCAAGAGACCCAGTACTTC. It translates to CASSFSRGQETQYF.

Comment on this clonotype: This may be a read error, as it is one base from a much larger clone. This chain joins TRBV6-5 and TRBJ2-3, with D possibly matching TRBD1 (6 bases). Trimming stripped 6 bases from V and 0 bases from J, with 13 bases between. The length of the CDR3 is 15 residues. Germline V gene lookup returns CDR1 MNHEY and CDR2 SVGAGI. The DNA of the CDR3 is TGTGCCAGCAGATTCAGGGGCTCTAGCACAGATACGCAGTATTTT. Its translation is CASRFRGSSTDTQYF.

This clonotype was detected only a few times. The rearrangement joins TRBV9 to TRBJ2-5; D uncertain. This CDR3 spans 13 amino acids. V lost 3 bases to trimming and J lost 5 bases, with 11 bases between them. The germline V gene encodes CDR1 SGDLS and CDR2 YYNGEE. The CDR3 spells CASSAQASETQYF. The CDR3 bases are TGTGCCAGCAGCGCTCAGGCCTCGGAGACCCAGTACTTC.

The CDR3 reads CASSLQRQETQYF. CDR3 in DNA: TGTGCCAGCAGCTTACAGCGGCAAGAGACCCAGTACTTC. The chain combines TRBV7-3 with TRBJ2-5; tentative D call: TRBD2 (5 bases). Trimming took 2 bases from V and 2 from J, leaving 6 bases between them. Germline CDR1 reads SGHTA; CDR2 reads FQGTGA. The CDR3 is made up of 13 amino acids.

Notes on this clonotype: An end of the junction does not agree with germline; a read error may underlie this. The CDR3 DNA reads as TGTGCCAGCAGCTCCTCCGGGGGGCAGAAGCCCCAGCATTTC. This codes for CASSSSGGQKPQHF. The chain recombines TRBV7-9 with TRBJ1-5; perhaps TRBD1 as D (6 bases). Germline values: CDR1 SEHNR, CDR2 FQNEAQ (reference sequence). CDR3 size: 14 residues.

The rearrangement links TRBV9 to TRBJ1-4, with D possibly being TRBD1 (5 bases). Germline V gene lookup returns CDR1 SGDLS and CDR2 YYNGEE. Trimming removed 0 bases from V and 5 bases from J, with 32 bases in between. This CDR3 is built from 22 residues. The DNA of the CDR3 is TGTGCCAGCAGCGTAGCTGGAGGACCGGTGGGACCAGGGAGGAATAGGAATGAAAAACTGTTTTTT. Protein product: CASSVAGGPVGPGRNRNEKLFF.

Turning to this clonotype: Because it lacks the conserved phenylalanine or tryptophan at the end, this CDR3 is likely a read error. The CDR3 here is CSARTPLSYGYTV. The CDR3 DNA is TGCAGTGCTCGGACACCCCTTAGCTATGGCTACACCGTC. The gene calls are TRBV20-1 and TRBJ1-2, with D possibly matching TRBD1 (5 bases). The CDR3 has 13 residues. Germline V lookup: CDR1 DFQATT, CDR2 SNEGSKA (reference sequence). Trimming took off 5 bases at V and 4 bases at J, with 14 bases between the two ends.

This clonotype was observed a handful of times. The chain employs TRBV11-2 and TRBJ2-2; 10 nucleotides agree with TRBD2. CDR3 length: 16 residues. Germline V lookup: CDR1 SGHAT, CDR2 FQNNGV. J lost 5 bases, V lost 2 bases, and 5 bases had no gene match. The CDR3 spells CASSLLAGGSTGELFF. CDR3 sequence (DNA): TGTGCCAGCAGCTTATTAGCGGGAGGATCAACCGGGGAGCTGTTTTTT.

This clonotype was counted a few times. This chain uses TRBV18 with TRBJ2-3; 8 nucleotides match TRBD2. The germline V gene has CDR1 KGHSH and CDR2 LQKENI. The CDR3 covers 15 residues. The V gene end was trimmed by 2 bases and the J gene end by 8 bases; junction bases not matched to a gene: 9. In DNA, the CDR3 is TGTGCCAGCTCACCAACTAGCGGAGAGCGGGGTACGCAGTATTTT. Protein sequence: CASSPTSGERGTQYF.

The table lists this clonotype with a few counts. The genes are TRBV12-3 or TRBV12-4 and TRBJ1-1, with D maybe TRBD1 (6 bases). The CDR3 length is 17 residues. Trimming shortened V by 6 bases and J by 4 bases, and 24 bases separated the two germline ends. The CDR3 region has the DNA TGTGCCAGCAGAACTTTTAACTACCGGGGGGGGCGCACTGAAGCTTTCTTT. It encodes CASRTFNYRGGRTEAFF.

This chain links TRBV19 with TRBJ1-2; D ambiguous. From germline, CDR1 is LNHDA and CDR2 SQIVND (reference sequence). The CDR3 extends over 15 amino acids. Trimming stripped 8 bases from V and 4 bases from J, with 20 bases between. The CDR3 is CASVWGASRSYGYTF. CDR3 bases: TGTGCCAGTGTATGGGGTGCGTCCAGATCCTATGGCTACACCTTC.

CDR3: CASSLGGTSGSDEQYF. In DNA, the CDR3 is TGCGCCAGCAGCTTGGGGGGGACTAGCGGGAGTGACGAGCAGTACTTC. The J gene is TRBJ2-7, the V gene TRBV5-1; TRBD2 matches at 14 bases. This CDR3 has 16 amino acids. Germline values: CDR1 SGHRS, CDR2 YFSETQ. The ends lost 0 bases at V and 5 bases at J; junction bases unmatched: 4.

This clonotype was picked up a small number of times. The chain joins TRBV7-6 to TRBJ2-6; D call uncertain. This CDR3 spans 18 amino acids. The V end was cut by 5 bases, the J end by 1 base, with 18 bases between. Germline lookup yields CDR1 SGHVS and CDR2 FNYEAQ. In DNA, the CDR3 is TGTGCCAGCAGCCCCATGAGTTTCGGCTTATCTGGGGCCAACGTCCTGACTTTC. Its translation: CASSPMSFGLSGANVLTF.

V gene TRBV29-1 combines with J gene TRBJ2-5, with D possibly being TRBD1 (5 bases). Per the germline V gene, CDR1 is SQVTM and CDR2 is ANQGSEA. The CDR3 runs to 14 residues. V lost 5 bases to trimming and J lost 0 bases, with 13 bases between them. CDR3 bases: TGCAGCGTTTATCCTCAGGGCTACCAAGAGACCCAGTACTTC. As protein: CSVYPQGYQETQYF.